This T cell receptor (beta chain) was captured in a study of radiotherapy plus CTLA-4 blockade in lung cancer. Study-level points and caveats: Together with interferon-beta, which increased in serum after radiation, early dynamic changes in blood T cell clones were reportedly the best predictors of response.

The repertoire was sequenced with immunoSEQ multiplex PCR; TCRdb's copy has only in-frame clones and lacks some. The repertoire holds roughly 77,000 clones, with roughly 69% as singletons. Patients in the study, people with chemo-refractory metastatic non-small-cell lung cancer, received focal radiation plus ipilimumab CTLA-4 blockade. With respect to this clone: What it binds is unknown.

This CDR3 contains 17 residues. Germline values: CDR1 SGHAT, CDR2 FQNNGV. J lost 5 bases, V lost 1 base, and 5 bases had no gene match. This receptor was obtained from a human donor with non-small cell lung cancer whose response to radiotherapy plus ipilimumab could not be evaluated. The material was peripheral blood, obtained from a patient treated with radiotherapy plus ipilimumab. The rearrangement uses TRBV11-2 and TRBJ2-2, with TRBD1 identical over 12 bases. CDR3 sequence reads: CASSLVGTGGRTGELFF. DNA of the CDR3: TGTGCCAGCAGCTTAGTTGGGACAGGGGGCAGAACCGGGGAGCTGTTTTTT.